These 3 T cell receptor beta chains share one sample of origin, sequenced in a study of lymphopenia after photon versus proton radiotherapy. Using immunoSEQ multiplex PCR, the repertoire was profiled, and TCRdb retains in-frame clones only, with some absent. The sample consists of around 55,000 clones, 65% to 85% of them appearing once. The source was peripheral blood, collected from a patient treated with proton-based radiotherapy. The receptors were gathered from a man between 60 and 70 years old with pancreatic cancer.

This clone was seen a few times. This sequence joins TRBV11-2 and TRBJ2-7; D ambiguous. Looked up from germline, CDR1 is SGHAT and CDR2 is FQNNGV. The CDR3 is 14 amino acids. V dropped 5 bases and J dropped 3 bases, with 14 bases sitting between them. The CDR3 reads CASSPDHYGYEQYF. The CDR3 bases are TGTGCCAGCAGCCCCGATCATTACGGCTACGAGCAGTACTTC. The complete variable domain, with remaining parts taken from reference TRBV11-2 and TRBJ2-7, reads EAGVAQSPRYKIIEKRQSVAFWCNPISGHATLYWYQQILGQGPKLLIQFQNNGVVDDSQLPKDRFSAERLKGVDSTLKIQPAKLEDSAVYLCASSPDHYGYEQYFGPGTRLTVT.

The chain employs TRBV14 and TRBJ2-7; D is unclear. Germline V gene sequence: CDR1 SGHDN, CDR2 FVKESK. This CDR3 has 15 residues. The germline V and J ends were trimmed by 0 bases and 6 bases, with 15 bases remaining between them. CDR3 DNA: TGTGCCAGCAGCCAAGAGGCTGTAATGGTCGGCGAGCAGTACTTC. Protein product: CASSQEAVMVGEQYF.

The V gene is TRBV7-2, the J gene TRBJ1-1; D might be TRBD1 (6 bases). Per the germline V gene, CDR1 is SGHTA and CDR2 is FQGNSA. Trimming stripped 4 bases from V and 0 bases from J, with 12 bases between. This CDR3 comprises 15 residues. CDR3 sequence: CASSSGTRLNTEAFF. The DNA for the CDR3 is TGTGCCAGCAGCTCCGGGACACGACTGAACACTGAAGCTTTCTTT.